These T cell receptor beta chains were read from a single sample in a study of siplizumab effects on memory and regulatory T cells. The antigens for these receptors are not known. Profiled with immunoSEQ multiplex PCR; TCRdb holds only in-frame clones, not every one. The table has 13,000 or so clones, under 40% seen once. What was sequenced was CFSE-low (dividing) CD8+ T cells sorted from an allogeneic mixed lymphocyte reaction. These receptors were obtained from a human donor in good health; the cells came from an allogeneic mixed lymphocyte reaction. CDR3s include the opening cysteine and the closing phenylalanine or tryptophan. Each record gives: D gene, J gene, V gene, clone size, CDR3 protein, CDR3 DNA. The D gene is left open where the match is weak. Clone size is shown for a subset of rows, as once, few, many or a class of expanded clone.

D: -; J: TRBJ2-3; V: TRBV6-5; size: -; CDR3: CASSYSRGTQYF; DNA: TGTGCCAGCAGTTACTCCAGGGGTACGCAGTATTTT
D: -; J: TRBJ2-3; V: TRBV7-3; size: -; CDR3: CASSLTGGTVDTQYF; DNA: TGTGCCAGCAGCTTAACGGGCGGCACAGTAGATACGCAGTATTTT
D: -; J: TRBJ1-2; V: TRBV5-1; size: medium-sized; CDR3: CASSLGGGGYTF; DNA: TGCGCCAGCAGCTTGGGGGGCGGCGGCTACACCTTC
D: -; J: TRBJ2-7; V: TRBV5-1; size: medium-sized; CDR3: CASSPRGMEQYF; DNA: TGCGCCAGCAGCCCGAGGGGGATGGAGCAGTACTTC
D: -; J: TRBJ2-7; V: TRBV28; size: -; CDR3: CASSPAYEQYF; DNA: TGTGCCAGCAGTCCGGCCTACGAGCAGTACTTC
D: -; J: TRBJ1-1; V: TRBV9; size: -; CDR3: CASSVAGANTEAFF; DNA: TGTGCCAGCAGCGTAGCAGGGGCGAACACTGAAGCTTTCTTT
D: -; J: TRBJ2-7; V: TRBV13; size: few; CDR3: CASSLGLIDEQYF; DNA: TGTGCCAGCAGCTTAGGCCTAATAGACGAGCAGTACTTC
D: -; J: TRBJ1-1; V: TRBV7-9; size: few; CDR3: CASSFPINDRHHMNTEAFF; DNA: TGTGCCAGCAGCTTCCCTATTAACGACAGGCATCACATGAACACTGAAGCTTTCTTT
D: TRBD2; J: TRBJ2-1; V: TRBV4-1; size: few; CDR3: CASRTGGAYNEQFF; DNA: TGCGCCAGCAGAACCGGGGGGGCCTACAATGAGCAGTTCTTC
D: -; J: TRBJ2-7; V: TRBV27; size: few; CDR3: CASSFGASYEQYF; DNA: TGTGCCAGCAGTTTCGGAGCCTCCTACGAGCAGTACTTC
D: TRBD2; J: TRBJ2-7; V: TRBV4-1; size: -; CDR3: CASSEPGLGGYEQYF; DNA: TGCGCCAGCAGCGAACCGGGACTAGGCGGATACGAGCAGTACTTC
D: -; J: TRBJ2-7; V: TRBV13; size: medium-sized; CDR3: CASSHPDNPYEQYF; DNA: TGTGCCAGCAGCCATCCCGACAACCCCTACGAGCAGTACTTC
D: -; J: TRBJ1-2; V: TRBV5-1; size: -; CDR3: CASSPRSSNYGYTF; DNA: TGCGCCAGCAGCCCGCGGAGCTCTAACTATGGCTACACCTTC
D: -; J: TRBJ1-5; V: TRBV11-2; size: -; CDR3: CASPRDSRRDQPQHF; DNA: TGTGCCAGCCCCCGAGACAGCCGGCGAGATCAGCCCCAGCATTTT
D: -; J: TRBJ1-1; V: TRBV5-4; size: few; CDR3: CASSPGQNTEAFF; DNA: TGTGCCAGCAGCCCCGGACAGAACACTGAAGCTTTCTTT
D: -; J: TRBJ2-7; V: TRBV27; size: few; CDR3: CASSPLPPSYEQYF; DNA: TGTGCCAGCAGTCCGCTTCCTCCCTCCTACGAGCAGTACTTC
D: -; J: TRBJ1-2; V: TRBV5-4; size: -; CDR3: CASAPVENYGYTF; DNA: TGTGCCTCCGCCCCCGTGGAGAACTATGGCTACACCTTC
D: -; J: TRBJ2-5; V: TRBV6-6; size: few; CDR3: CASSSVGGPGETQYF; DNA: TGTGCCAGCAGTTCGGTGGGGGGGCCGGGAGAGACCCAGTACTTC
D: -; J: TRBJ1-5; V: TRBV5-6; size: -; CDR3: CASSLEGGGLPQHF; DNA: TGTGCCAGCAGCTTGGAAGGTGGGGGGTTGCCCCAGCATTTT
D: -; J: TRBJ2-7; V: TRBV7-9; size: -; CDR3: CASSLGLIGSYEQYF; DNA: TGTGCCAGCAGCTTAGGTTTGATAGGATCCTACGAGCAGTACTTC
D: -; J: TRBJ1-3; V: TRBV5-4; size: medium-sized; CDR3: CASSFGAGNTIYF; DNA: TGTGCCAGCAGCTTCGGGGCTGGAAACACCATATATTTT
D: -; J: TRBJ1-2; V: TRBV11-3; size: -; CDR3: CASSLTALANYGYTF; DNA: TGTGCCAGCAGCTTAACGGCGCTAGCTAACTATGGCTACACCTTC
D: -; J: TRBJ2-7; V: TRBV7-2; size: medium-sized; CDR3: CASSLGAPRFTYEQYF; DNA: TGTGCCAGCAGCTTAGGGGCACCCCGGTTCACCTACGAGCAGTACTTC
D: TRBD1; J: TRBJ1-4; V: TRBV2; size: -; CDR3: CASSEDSGGMEKLFF; DNA: TGTGCCAGCAGTGAAGATTCAGGGGGCATGGAAAAACTGTTTTTT
D: -; J: TRBJ1-3; V: TRBV4-3; size: -; CDR3: CASSQGTGRSGNTIYF; DNA: TGCGCCAGCAGCCAAGGTACAGGGCGCTCTGGAAACACCATATATTTT
D: -; J: TRBJ1-1; V: TRBV6-5; size: few; CDR3: CASSLTGTEAFF; DNA: TGTGCCAGCAGTCTAACAGGGACTGAAGCTTTCTTT
D: -; J: TRBJ1-4; V: TRBV13; size: few; CDR3: CASSLPGGEKLFF; DNA: TGTGCCAGCAGCTTACCCGGAGGAGAAAAACTGTTTTTT
D: -; J: TRBJ2-7; V: TRBV27; size: few; CDR3: CASSPGTSPYEQYF; DNA: TGTGCCAGCAGTCCAGGGACATCTCCCTACGAGCAGTACTTC
D: TRBD2; J: TRBJ2-7; V: TRBV27; size: medium-sized; CDR3: CASSPGLAAYEQYF; DNA: TGTGCCAGCAGTCCGGGACTAGCTGCCTACGAGCAGTACTTC
D: -; J: TRBJ2-7; V: TRBV19; size: medium-sized; CDR3: CASSVAGHSYEQYF; DNA: TGTGCCAGTAGTGTCGCGGGACACTCCTACGAGCAGTACTTC